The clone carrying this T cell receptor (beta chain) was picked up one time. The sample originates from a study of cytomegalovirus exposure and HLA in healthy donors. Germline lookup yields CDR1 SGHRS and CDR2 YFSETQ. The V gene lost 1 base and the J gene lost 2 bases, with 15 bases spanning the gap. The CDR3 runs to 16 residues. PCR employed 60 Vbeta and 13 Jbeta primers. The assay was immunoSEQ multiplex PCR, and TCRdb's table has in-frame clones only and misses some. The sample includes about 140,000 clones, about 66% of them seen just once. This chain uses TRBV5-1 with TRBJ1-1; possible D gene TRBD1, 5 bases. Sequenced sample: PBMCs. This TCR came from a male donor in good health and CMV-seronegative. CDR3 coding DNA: TGCGCCAGCAGCTTGCGCGGGGGTGGGAGAAACACTGAAGCTTTCTTT. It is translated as CASSLRGGGRNTEAFF.